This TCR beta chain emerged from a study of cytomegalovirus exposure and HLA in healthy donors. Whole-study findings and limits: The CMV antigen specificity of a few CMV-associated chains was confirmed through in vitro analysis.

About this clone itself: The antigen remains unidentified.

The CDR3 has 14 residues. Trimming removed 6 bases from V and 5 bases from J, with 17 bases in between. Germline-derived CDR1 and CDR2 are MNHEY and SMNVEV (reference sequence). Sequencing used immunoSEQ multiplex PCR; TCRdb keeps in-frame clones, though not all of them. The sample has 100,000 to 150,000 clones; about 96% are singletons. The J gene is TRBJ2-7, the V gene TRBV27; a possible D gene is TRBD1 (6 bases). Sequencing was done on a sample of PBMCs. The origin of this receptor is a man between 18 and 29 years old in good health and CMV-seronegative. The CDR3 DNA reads TGTGCCAGCAGGAAACAGGGTTGGGTCCACGAGCAGTACTTC. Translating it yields CASRKQGWVHEQYF.